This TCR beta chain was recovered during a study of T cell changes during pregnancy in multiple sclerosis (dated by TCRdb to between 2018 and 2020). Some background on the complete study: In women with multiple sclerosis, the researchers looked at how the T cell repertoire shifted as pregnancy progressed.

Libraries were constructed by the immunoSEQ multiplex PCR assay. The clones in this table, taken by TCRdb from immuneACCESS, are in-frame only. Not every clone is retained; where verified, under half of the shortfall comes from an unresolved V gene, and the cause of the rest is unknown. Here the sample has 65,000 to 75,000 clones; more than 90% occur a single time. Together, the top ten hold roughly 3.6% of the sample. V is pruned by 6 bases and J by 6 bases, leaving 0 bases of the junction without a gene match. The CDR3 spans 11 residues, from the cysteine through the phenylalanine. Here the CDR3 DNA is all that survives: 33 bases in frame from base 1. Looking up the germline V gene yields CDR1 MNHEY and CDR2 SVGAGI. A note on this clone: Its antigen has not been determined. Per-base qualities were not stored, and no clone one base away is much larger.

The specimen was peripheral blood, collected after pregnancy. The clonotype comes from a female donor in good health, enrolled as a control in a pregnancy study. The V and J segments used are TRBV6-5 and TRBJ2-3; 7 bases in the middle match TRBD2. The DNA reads TGTGCCAGCAGGGGGGGGGATACGCAGTATTTT. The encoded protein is CASRGGDTQYF.